The subject of this entry is one T cell receptor beta chain. The length of the CDR3 is 14 residues. The ends were cut back, 4 bases at V and 7 bases at J, with 16 bases in the middle. CDR1 and CDR2 from the germline V gene are ENHRY and SYGVKD. These data originate in a study of blood T cell repertoires in COVID-19. Assay used: immunoSEQ multiplex PCR; TCRdb lists only in-frame clones, some missing. The data contain roughly 250,000 clones, around 91% of them singletons. The origin of this receptor is a woman under 30 who had recovered from COVID-19. Sequenced input: PBMCs or T cells enriched from blood (not recorded which). This chain joins TRBV10-3 and TRBJ1-2; D uncertain. The chain's CDR3 is CAISGKGGIGGYTF. In nucleotides, the CDR3 is TGTGCCATCAGTGGGAAGGGAGGGATTGGTGGCTACACCTTC.